This passage covers 29 T cell receptor beta chains from one sample sequenced in a study of cytomegalovirus exposure and HLA in healthy donors (dated by TCRdb to 2016 to 2017). The library relied on the immunoSEQ multiplex PCR assay. For the multiplex PCR, a mixture combining 60 forward primers for TCR Vbeta segments and 13 reverse primers for TCR Jbeta segments was used. As stored in TCRdb, this immuneACCESS dataset retains in-frame rearrangements with V and J assigned. A fraction of the clones does not appear; measured against another copy, unresolved V genes explain less than half of the discrepancy, and the remainder lacks a known reason. The sample contains around 200,000 clones, approximately 82% of them found a single time. The ten biggest clones cover approximately 0.62% of the sample. Sample: PBMCs. The receptors originated from a woman in her 40s in good health and CMV-seronegative.

This chain connects TRBV5-6 to TRBJ2-1, with 15 bases lining up with TRBD2. The CDR3 spans 16 residues. V lost 5 bases and J lost 11; bases outside the gene matches: 11. Germline V gives CDR1 SGHDT, CDR2 YYEEEE. The CDR3 is CASRSAGGLAGGQQFF. The CDR3 DNA sequence: TGTGCCAGCAGATCCGCCGGGGGACTAGCGGGGGGTCAGCAGTTCTTC. The variable domain in full, completed from reference TRBV5-6 and TRBJ2-1, reads DAGVTQSPTHLIKTRGQQVTLRCSPKSGHDTVSWYQQALGQGPQFIFQYYEEEERQRGNFPDRFSGHQFPNYSSELNVNALLLGDSALYLCASRSAGGLAGGQQFFGPGTRLTVL.

This clone was counted a few times. The rearrangement joins TRBV6-5 to TRBJ2-4; TRBD1 matches 11 bases. The trim removed 2 bases at V and 7 bases at J, leaving 1 base unmatched. This CDR3 is 14 amino acids long. In germline, CDR1 is MNHEY, CDR2 SVGAGI. The CDR3 loop is CASSYGQGANIQYF. CDR3 in DNA: TGTGCCAGCAGTTACGGACAGGGGGCGAACATTCAGTACTTC.

The chain uses TRBV9 and TRBJ2-2, with 9 nucleotides matching TRBD2. Germline CDR1 is SGDLS and CDR2 is YYNGEE. V lost 2 bases to trimming and J lost 5 bases; unmatched junction nucleotides: 13. There are 18 residues in the CDR3. The CDR3 region has the DNA TGTGCCAGCAGCGTGGGCCAGCGGGGGGTTGGAGGGACCGGGGAGCTGTTTTTT. Amino acid sequence: CASSVGQRGVGGTGELFF.

V gene TRBV7-3 combines with J gene TRBJ1-4; D not certain. This CDR3 spans 15 amino acids. Germline CDR1 is SGHTA and CDR2 is FQGTGA. V gave up 1 base and J gave up 1 base, with 7 bases separating them. In nucleotides, the CDR3 is TGTGCCAGCAGCTTAAACGGAGGAACTAATGAAAAACTGTTTTTT. This gives the protein CASSLNGGTNEKLFF.

The chain uses TRBV5-1 and TRBJ2-3; 12 bases map to TRBD2. CDR1 SGHRS and CDR2 YFSETQ come from the germline V gene. Trimming removed 0 bases from V and 4 bases from J; junction bases left unmatched: 9. The length of the CDR3 is 18 residues. CDR3 sequence: CASSLVPSGGAPPDTQYF. As DNA, the CDR3 is TGCGCCAGCAGCTTGGTCCCTAGCGGGGGGGCCCCCCCAGATACGCAGTATTTT.

CDR3 sequence (DNA): TGTGCCAGCAGCTTCCGGAGAGACCCCTACGAGCAGTACTTC. It yields the protein CASSFRRDPYEQYF. V usage is TRBV7-8 and J usage is TRBJ2-7; D is unclear. The CDR3 contains 14 residues. V gave up 3 bases and J gave up 2 bases, with 11 bases separating them. Germline CDR1 SGHVS, CDR2 FQNEAQ.

The chain uses TRBV15 and TRBJ2-1; D is unresolved. With 0 bases removed from V and 5 bases from J, the gap between germline ends came to 11 bases. This CDR3 region has 15 residues. In germline, CDR1 is LNHNV, CDR2 YYDKDF (reference sequence). CDR3 sequence reads: CATSREALPNNEQFF. CDR3 sequence (DNA): TGTGCCACCAGCAGAGAAGCCCTCCCGAACAATGAGCAGTTCTTC.

The rearrangement joins TRBV5-4 to TRBJ2-2; TRBD2 is a possible D gene (7 bases). The germline gives CDR1 SGHNT, CDR2 YYREEE (reference sequence). This CDR3 region has 16 residues. V was shortened by 1 base and J by 4 bases, with 14 bases between the two germline ends. As DNA, the CDR3 is TGTGCCAGCAGCTTGTTTGGGGGGGCGGGCACCGGGGAGCTGTTTTTT. It translates to CASSLFGGAGTGELFF.

V and J are TRBV19 and TRBJ2-4; tentative D call: TRBD1 (6 bases). The germline V gene has CDR1 LNHDA and CDR2 SQIVND (reference sequence). Trimming shortened V by 1 base and J by 7 bases, and 17 bases separated the two germline ends. The CDR3 length is 16 residues. The CDR3 loop is CASSIGGTPLENIQYF. The DNA of the CDR3 is TGTGCCAGTAGTATAGGTGGGACACCCCTAGAGAACATTCAGTACTTC.

The chain uses TRBV15 and TRBJ2-1, with a weak D call TRBD1 (9 bases). V was trimmed by 4 bases and J by 6 bases, leaving 19 bases between them. From germline, CDR1 is LNHNV and CDR2 YYDKDF (reference sequence). CDR3 length equals 16 residues. The CDR3 spells CATSIGGGQGGNEQFF. The CDR3, as DNA: TGTGCCACCAGCATCGGGGGGGGACAGGGCGGCAATGAGCAGTTCTTC. Full variable domain (outside the CDR3, taken from reference TRBV15 and TRBJ2-1): DAMVIQNPRYQVTQFGKPVTLSCSQTLNHNVMYWYQQKSSQAPKLLFHYYDKDFNNEADTPDNFQSRRPNTSFCFLDIRSPGLGDTAMYLCATSIGGGQGGNEQFFGPGTRLTVL.

The V gene is TRBV19, the J gene TRBJ2-3, with D possibly TRBD1 on 7 matching bases. V was shortened by 6 bases and J by 3 bases, with 13 bases between the two germline ends. Germline V gene sequence: CDR1 LNHDA, CDR2 SQIVND (reference sequence). This CDR3 comprises 14 residues. In nucleotides, the CDR3 is TGTGCCAGTAGCCCGACAGGGACTACAGATACGCAGTATTTT. This codes for CASSPTGTTDTQYF. The variable domain in full, with the rest retrieved from reference TRBV19 and TRBJ2-3, is DGGITQSPKYLFRKEGQNVTLSCEQNLNHDAMYWYRQDPGQGLRLIYYSQIVNDFQKGDIAEGYSVSREKKESFPLTVTSAQKNPTAFYLCASSPTGTTDTQYFGPGTRLTVL.

The chain is built from TRBV9 and TRBJ1-2; D possibly corresponds to TRBD1 (6 bases). V was shortened by 0 bases and J by 5 bases, with 8 bases between the two germline ends. The CDR3 contains 13 residues. Germline CDR1 SGDLS, CDR2 YYNGEE. The CDR3: CASSVGQEYGYTF. CDR3 DNA: TGTGCCAGCAGCGTAGGACAGGAGTATGGCTACACCTTC.

The chain employs TRBV6-6 and TRBJ2-7, with D possibly matching TRBD2 (6 bases). Deletions cut 2 bases from V and 2 bases from J, with 16 bases between. This CDR3 contains 16 residues. Germline V gene data show CDR1 as MNHNY and CDR2 as SVGAGI (reference sequence). The CDR3 region has the DNA TGTGCCAGCAGTTACCCTCCGGGGGATGGAACCTACGAGCAGTACTTC. As protein: CASSYPPGDGTYEQYF.

V is TRBV7-9 and J is TRBJ2-1; D not certain. The CDR3 extends over 13 amino acids. V lost 1 base and J lost 7, with 8 bases in between. Germline loops: CDR1 SEHNR, CDR2 FQNEAQ (reference sequence). CDR3 DNA sequence: TGTGCCAGCAGCTTAGTGCAGATTAATGAGCAGTTCTTC. Its translation is CASSLVQINEQFF.

The rearrangement joins TRBV10-3 to TRBJ1-3; D not certain. The CDR3 runs 15 residues. The V end was cut by 2 bases, the J end by 0 bases, with 8 bases between. Looked up from germline, CDR1 is ENHRY and CDR2 is SYGVKD. CDR3 DNA sequence: TGTGCCATCAGTGAGCCTAAAGACTCTGGAAACACCATATATTTT. The encoded protein is CAISEPKDSGNTIYF.

The chain uses TRBV11-2 and TRBJ2-7, with TRBD1 as a possible D gene (5 bases). Trimming took off 5 bases at V and 6 bases at J, with 20 bases between the two ends. CDR3 size: 15 residues. Germline assignment: CDR1 SGHAT and CDR2 FQNNGV. CDR3 residues: CASSPSSRYQGEQYF. CDR3 DNA: TGTGCCAGCAGCCCCTCCAGCCGTTATCAGGGCGAGCAGTACTTC.

This chain uses TRBV6-1 with TRBJ2-3; D uncertain. This CDR3 contains 13 residues. Trimming shortened V by 1 base and J by 5 bases, and 7 bases separated the two germline ends. Germline lookup yields CDR1 MNHNS and CDR2 SASEGT. The CDR3 DNA is TGTGCCAGCAGTGAAGTTTATATAGATACGCAGTATTTT. The encoded protein is CASSEVYIDTQYF.

This clone turned up a few times. V and J are TRBV4-1 and TRBJ1-4, with TRBD1 matching over 7 bases. The CDR3 covers 15 residues. The germline V gene has CDR1 MGHRA and CDR2 YSYEKL. The junction had 5 bases not matched to a gene; V was cut back by 4 bases and J by 3 bases. The CDR3 DNA reads as TGCGCCAGCAGCCCACCCGGGACAGCTAATGAAAAACTGTTTTTT. Amino acid sequence: CASSPPGTANEKLFF.

This sequence joins TRBV7-2 and TRBJ2-5, with D tentatively TRBD1 (6 bases). CDR1 and CDR2 from the germline V gene are SGHTA and FQGNSA. Trimming stripped 3 bases from V and 1 base from J, with 9 bases between. The CDR3 is 14 amino acids. Written as DNA, the CDR3 is TGTGCCAGCAGCTTCCGGGACACCCAAGAGACCCAGTACTTC. As protein: CASSFRDTQETQYF. Supplemented by reference TRBV7-2 and TRBJ2-5, the full variable domain reads GAGVSQSPSNKVTEKGKDVELRCDPISGHTALYWYRQSLGQGLEFLIYFQGNSAPDKSGLPSDRFSAERTGGSVSTLTIQRTQQEDSAVYLCASSFRDTQETQYFGPGTRLLVL.

The chain is built from TRBV25-1 and TRBJ2-5; the D is unclear. The CDR3 spans 12 residues. V was shortened by 2 bases and J by 3 bases, with 4 bases between the two germline ends. Germline loops: CDR1 MGHDK, CDR2 SYGVNS. Here the CDR3 reads CASSEIEETQYF. CDR3 nucleotides: TGTGCCAGCAGTGAAATAGAAGAGACCCAGTACTTC.

This clone was observed a single time. The V gene is TRBV2, the J gene TRBJ2-7, with TRBD2 matching over 8 bases. Germline CDR1 SNHLY, CDR2 FYNNEI. The V and J ends lost 5 bases and 1 base, in that order; junction bases with no gene match: 7. CDR3 length: 15 residues. CDR3 coding DNA: TGTGCCAGCAGTCGGGGGGGGGCCCTATCCTACGAGCAGTACTTC. The encoded protein is CASSRGGALSYEQYF.

In regard to this clone: Compared with germline, one end of the junction differs, possibly owing to a read error. The V call is TRBV18, the J call TRBJ1-2, with a tentative D call TRBD1 (6 bases). Germline CDR1 and CDR2: KGHSH and LQKENI. The CDR3 totals 14 residues. The CDR3 protein is CASSPDRNNYGYPF. DNA for the CDR3: TGTGCCAGCTCACCGGACAGAAATAACTATGGCTACCCCTTC. The variable domain in full, completed from reference TRBV18 and TRBJ1-2, reads NAGVMQNPRHLVRRRGQEARLRCSPMKGHSHVYWYRQLPEEGLKFMVYLQKENIIDESGMPKERFSAEFPKEGPSILRIQQVVRGDSAAYFCASSPDRNNYGYPFGSGTRLTVV.

The chain employs TRBV28 and TRBJ2-1; 7 nucleotides agree with TRBD2. The germline V gene encodes CDR1 MDHEN and CDR2 SYDVKM. V dropped 11 bases and J dropped 3; count of bases not matched to a gene: 10. The CDR3 runs to 14 residues. CDR3 sequence (DNA): TGTGCCGCCCAAGTGGGGGGGAACTACAATGAGCAGTTCTTC. Protein sequence: CAAQVGGNYNEQFF. Supplemented by reference TRBV28 and TRBJ2-1, the full variable domain reads DVKVTQSSRYLVKRTGEKVFLECVQDMDHENMFWYRQDPGLGLRLIYFSYDVKMKEKGDIPEGYSVSREKKERFSLILESASTNQTSMYLCAAQVGGNYNEQFFGPGTRLTVL.

V usage is TRBV7-6 and J usage is TRBJ2-7, with 9 bases lining up with TRBD1. The CDR3 has 15 amino acids. Germline-derived CDR1 and CDR2 are SGHVS and FNYEAQ. J gave up 4 bases and V 1 base, and 5 bases lay outside the gene matches. CDR3 nucleotide sequence: TGTGCCAGCAGCTTAGAGCCGGGACAGGGTTACGAGCAGTACTTC. It encodes CASSLEPGQGYEQYF.

V and J are TRBV5-5 and TRBJ1-5; D gene ambiguous. V was pared by 2 bases and J by 3 bases, with 12 bases between. CDR3 length: 15 amino acids. The V gene's germline CDR1 is SGHKS and CDR2 YYEKEE (reference sequence). The CDR3 nucleotides are TGTGCCAGCAGCTTAAGAGGGTGGAACAATCAGCCCCAGCATTTT. Its translation: CASSLRGWNNQPQHF.

This clone showed up just a few times. This rearrangement joins TRBV5-1 to TRBJ2-3, with 8 bases identical to TRBD2. CDR1 SGHRS and CDR2 YFSETQ come from the germline V gene. CDR3 length: 13 amino acids. Trimming cost V 4 bases and J 3 bases; bases outside gene matches: 1. Here the CDR3 reads CASSRGGTDTQYF. The CDR3, as DNA: TGCGCCAGCAGCCGGGGGGGTACAGATACGCAGTATTTT.

J is TRBJ2-1 and V is TRBV19; TRBD2 might be the D (5 bases). Looked up from germline, CDR1 is LNHDA and CDR2 is SQIVND (reference sequence). Between the trimmed V and J ends, which lost 2 bases and 9 bases, there was a span of 11 bases. The CDR3 extends over 13 amino acids. The CDR3 DNA is TGTGCCAGTAGTATACCGGGATTACGTGAGCAGTTCTTC. This translates into CASSIPGLREQFF.

The CDR3 DNA reads TGTGCCAGCAGCTACTCCCCGAACTTGCAAGAGACCCAGTACTTC. This codes for CASSYSPNLQETQYF. This rearrangement joins TRBV4-2 to TRBJ2-5; no reliable D call. The V gene lost 5 bases and the J gene lost 2 bases, with 15 bases spanning the gap. Germline CDR1 LGHNA, CDR2 YNFKEQ. The CDR3 contains 15 residues.

At least ten counts were recorded for this clone. The chain joins TRBV5-1 to TRBJ2-1; TRBD2 matches at 14 bases. The germline V gene has CDR1 SGHRS and CDR2 YFSETQ. The CDR3 has 20 amino acids. Trimming cost V 4 bases and J 0 bases; bases outside gene matches: 12. The CDR3 here is CASSQPGLAGDKSSYNEQFF. CDR3 sequence (DNA): TGCGCCAGCAGCCAGCCGGGACTAGCGGGGGATAAGAGCTCCTACAATGAGCAGTTCTTC.